These 5 T cell receptor beta chains share one sample of origin, sequenced in a study of blood T cell repertoires in COVID-19. The assay was immunoSEQ multiplex PCR, and TCRdb's table has in-frame clones only and misses some. The top ten hold approximately 10% of the sample, which has roughly 100,000 clones, roughly 76% seen once. The sample consisted of peripheral blood. The origin of the receptors is a woman aged 65 to 85 with acute or convalescent COVID-19.

This rearrangement joins TRBV5-1 to TRBJ2-1; TRBD2 might be the D (5 bases). V was clipped by 2 bases and J by 5 bases, with 8 bases between them. Germline-derived CDR1 and CDR2 are SGHRS and YFSETQ. The CDR3 consists of 13 residues. The CDR3, as DNA: TGCGCCAGCAGCTTCGCCGGGGACAATGAGCAGTTCTTC. Protein product: CASSFAGDNEQFF.

The count of this clone is one. The chain uses TRBV5-1 and TRBJ1-2; 7 bases map to TRBD1. The CDR3 totals 16 residues. The J segment lost 2 bases and the V segment lost 4 bases, leaving 11 bases of the junction unmatched. Germline V gene lookup returns CDR1 SGHRS and CDR2 YFSETQ. CDR3 region: CASSGVSKTGNYGYTF. The CDR3 DNA follows: TGCGCCAGCAGCGGGGTCAGTAAGACAGGGAACTATGGCTACACCTTC.

This clone has only one observation. The chain recombines TRBV10-2 with TRBJ1-2; tentatively, D is TRBD1 (6 bases). The CDR3 has 13 residues. The V gene lost 10 bases and the J gene lost 4 bases, with 16 bases spanning the gap. The germline CDR1 and CDR2 sequences are WSHSY and SAAADI. For the CDR3, the DNA is TGCGCCAACACCGAGGGGGAGGGCTATGGCTACACCTTC. The encoded protein is CANTEGEGYGYTF.

The gene calls are TRBV2 and TRBJ2-5; a weak D match, TRBD1 (7 bases). V was shortened by 4 bases and J by 4 bases, with 25 bases between the two germline ends. This CDR3 comprises 18 residues. In germline, CDR1 is SNHLY, CDR2 FYNNEI. The CDR3 reads CASSGGALDRDERETQYF. In DNA form, the CDR3 reads TGTGCCAGCAGTGGGGGGGCATTAGACAGGGATGAACGAGAGACCCAGTACTTC.

The CDR3 DNA follows: TGCGCCAGCAGCCCCCTCGGGAATCGTAATGAAAAACTGTTTTTT. This codes for CASSPLGNRNEKLFF. The V gene is TRBV4-3, the J gene TRBJ1-4; D not resolved. Germline CDR1 and CDR2: LGHNA and YSLEER. CDR3 length: 15 amino acids. V lost 4 bases and J 4 bases, leaving 13 bases between the germline ends.